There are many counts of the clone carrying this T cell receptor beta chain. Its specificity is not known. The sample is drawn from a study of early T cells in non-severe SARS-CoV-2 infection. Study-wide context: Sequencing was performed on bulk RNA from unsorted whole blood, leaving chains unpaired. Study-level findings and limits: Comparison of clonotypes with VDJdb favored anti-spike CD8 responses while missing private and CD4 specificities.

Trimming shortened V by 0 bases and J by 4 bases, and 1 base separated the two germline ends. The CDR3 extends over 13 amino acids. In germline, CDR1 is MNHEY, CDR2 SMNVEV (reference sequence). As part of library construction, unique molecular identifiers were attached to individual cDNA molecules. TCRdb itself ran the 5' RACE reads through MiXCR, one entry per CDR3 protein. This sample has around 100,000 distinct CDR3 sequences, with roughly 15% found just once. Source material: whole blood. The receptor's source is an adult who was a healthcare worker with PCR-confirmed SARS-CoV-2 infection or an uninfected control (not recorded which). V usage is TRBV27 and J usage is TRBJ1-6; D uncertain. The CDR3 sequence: CASSLSYNSPLHF. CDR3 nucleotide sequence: TGTGCCAGCAGTTTATCTTATAATTCACCCCTCCACTTT.